This T cell receptor (beta chain) was retrieved from a study of beta chain features in type 1 diabetes. The CDR3 extends over 14 amino acids. V gave up 0 bases and J gave up 2 bases, with 6 bases separating them. Germline V gene lookup returns CDR1 LGHNA and CDR2 YNFKEQ. The investigators reverse transcribed all of the isolated RNA, so they sequenced expressed TCRB transcripts. Measured with immunoSEQ multiplex PCR; TCRdb has only the in-frame clones, and not every one. The sample yields 900,000 or so clones, roughly 16% seen once. The sequencing sample was made of naive CD4+ T cells from blood. The chain joins TRBV4-2 to TRBJ2-3; D unclear. The clonotype was recovered from a woman between 18 and 30 years old in good health. The CDR3 protein is CASSQDGLTDTQYF. DNA for the CDR3: TGTGCCAGCAGCCAAGACGGGCTCACAGATACGCAGTATTTT.